This TCR beta chain was sequenced for a study of blood T cell repertoires in COVID-19. Study-level background: Acute and convalescent COVID-19 samples came from the United States, Italy and Spain. PBMCs, B-cell-depleted T cells, or T cells provided the cDNA or gDNA that made up the material.

About this clone itself: The junction and the germline gene differ at one end; a read error may be behind it.

The germline gives CDR1 MNHEY, CDR2 SVGAGI. The CDR3 consists of 15 residues. How the authors handled the data: Reference gene primers were amplified, and this amplification served to estimate nucleated cell counts. Repertoires were generated with immunoSEQ multiplex PCR, while TCRdb's copy carries only in-frame clones and drops some. From that table come the V and J calls and clone size; the DNA was used to work out D and trimming. The repertoire has about 62,000 clones, around 86% of them found once; the top ten carry 1.3%. Sequencing was done on a sample of peripheral blood. The receptor was isolated from a woman of 80 years or more with acute or convalescent COVID-19. J is TRBJ1-1 and V is TRBV6-5; D perhaps matches TRBD1 (6 bases). In DNA form, the CDR3 reads TGTGCCAGCAGTTACTTCCCAGGGGTGAATACTGAAGCTTTCTTT. Translating gives CASSYFPGVNTEAFF.